Each of the 15 T cell receptor beta chains below was sequenced from the same sample in a study of blood T cell repertoires in COVID-19. Profiled with immunoSEQ multiplex PCR; TCRdb holds only in-frame clones, not every one. The sample shows roughly 150,000 clones, approximately 79% of them seen only once. Sequenced sample: PBMCs or T cells enriched from blood (not recorded which). These receptors were collected from a man in his fifties or sixties who had recovered from COVID-19.

The chain employs TRBV19 and TRBJ1-6; D gene uncertain. Germline-derived CDR1 and CDR2 are LNHDA and SQIVND (reference sequence). The CDR3 totals 13 residues. V was clipped by 6 bases and J by 9 bases, with 12 bases between them. CDR3 amino acids: CASRPDLRSPLHF. The DNA for the CDR3 is TGTGCCAGTAGGCCTGATTTGCGTTCACCCCTCCACTTT.

The chain links TRBV18 to TRBJ1-4; perhaps TRBD1 as D (5 bases). CDR1 and CDR2 (germline): KGHSH, LQKENI. V was trimmed by 6 bases and J by 0 bases, leaving 11 bases between them. The CDR3 sequence is 15 residues long. CDR3 protein: CASSRDSTTNEKLFF. The CDR3 region has the DNA TGTGCCAGCTCTCGGGACTCCACAACTAATGAAAAACTGTTTTTT.

The chain couples TRBV29-1 to TRBJ2-3; 7 nucleotides agree with TRBD2. CDR1 and CDR2 from the germline V gene are SQVTM and ANQGSEA. The V and J ends lost 4 bases and 4 bases, in that order; junction bases with no gene match: 5. The CDR3 length is 13 residues. The CDR3 DNA reads TGCAGCGTTGTTACTAGCGTAGCAGATACGCAGTATTTT. The encoded protein is CSVVTSVADTQYF.

This clone was found once. This chain connects TRBV28 to TRBJ1-4, with 7 bases fitting TRBD1. CDR1 and CDR2 from the germline V gene are MDHEN and SYDVKM. The ends lost 7 bases at V and 8 bases at J; junction bases unmatched: 7. The CDR3 sequence is 13 residues long. This CDR3 is CASKEGAREKLFF. DNA for the CDR3: TGTGCCAGCAAGGAGGGGGCGAGGGAAAAACTGTTTTTT.

The J gene is TRBJ2-7, the V gene TRBV5-1, with 9 bases that match TRBD2. The ends lost 6 bases at V and 2 bases at J; junction bases unmatched: 3. Germline lookup yields CDR1 SGHRS and CDR2 YFSETQ. This CDR3 contains 13 residues. The CDR3 reads CASKAGGTYEQYF. The CDR3 nucleotides are TGCGCCAGCAAGGCGGGGGGGACCTACGAGCAGTACTTC.

This chain connects TRBV19 to TRBJ2-1; the D is unclear. The V and J ends lost 7 bases and 6 bases respectively, with 7 bases between them. The length of the CDR3 is 11 residues. Per germline, CDR1 LNHDA and CDR2 SQIVND (reference sequence). The CDR3 region is CASTSSNEQFF. The CDR3 nucleotides are TGTGCCAGTACCTCTAGCAATGAGCAGTTCTTC.

This clone has a handful of counts. The chain uses TRBV10-1 and TRBJ1-1; 7 nucleotides align to TRBD1. J was trimmed by 11 bases and V by 4 bases; bases with no gene match: 7. The CDR3 runs 12 residues. CDR1 and CDR2 from the germline V gene are WNHNN and SYGVQD (reference sequence). CDR3 amino acids: CASSVGDRAAFF. As DNA, the CDR3 is TGCGCCAGCAGTGTGGGAGACAGGGCCGCTTTCTTT.

The CDR3 spells CAWSREGANTGELFF. The DNA of the CDR3 is TGTGCCTGGAGCCGCGAGGGGGCGAACACCGGGGAGCTGTTTTTT. The chain employs TRBV30 and TRBJ2-2; a possible D gene is TRBD1 (6 bases). The CDR3 has 15 amino acids. Trimming removed 3 bases from V and 0 bases from J, with 11 bases in between. Germline lookup yields CDR1 GTSNPN and CDR2 SVGIG (reference sequence).

The rearrangement links TRBV3-1 (or the pseudogene TRBV3-2) to TRBJ1-6; 12 bases align to TRBD1. V gave up 1 base and J gave up 5 bases; unmatched junction bases: 15. The germline gives CDR1 LGHDT, CDR2 YNNKEL (reference sequence). The CDR3 contains 21 residues. The CDR3 DNA reads TGTGCCAGCAGCCAAGTTTTTTCCGGGACAGGGGGCATCAGAAATAATTCACCCCTCCACTTT. Amino acids: CASSQVFSGTGGIRNNSPLHF.

The CDR3: CASSTPGAREQYF. Written as DNA, the CDR3 is TGTGCCAGTAGTACTCCAGGGGCCCGCGAGCAGTACTTC. This rearrangement joins TRBV19 to TRBJ2-7; D is perhaps TRBD1 (6 bases). Trimming pared 4 bases from V and 6 bases from J, leaving 13 bases between. Germline assignment: CDR1 LNHDA and CDR2 SQIVND (reference sequence). This CDR3 region has 13 residues. The full variable domain, completed using reference TRBV19 and TRBJ2-7, is DGGITQSPKYLFRKEGQNVTLSCEQNLNHDAMYWYRQDPGQGLRLIYYSQIVNDFQKGDIAEGYSVSREKKESFPLTVTSAQKNPTAFYLCASSTPGAREQYFGPGTRLTVT.

The V call is TRBV11-3, the J call TRBJ1-1; D is perhaps TRBD1 (5 bases). The CDR3 length is 13 residues. V dropped 2 bases and J dropped 6 bases, with 10 bases sitting between them. Per the germline V gene, CDR1 is SGHNT and CDR2 is YENEEA. The CDR3 reads CASSLQGLAEAFF. Written as DNA, the CDR3 is TGTGCCAGCAGCTTACAGGGCCTCGCTGAAGCTTTCTTT.

V and J are TRBV4-1 and TRBJ2-2; D not certain. Germline V gene sequence: CDR1 MGHRA, CDR2 YSYEKL. The CDR3 is made up of 15 amino acids. V gave up 0 bases and J gave up 1 base, with 6 bases separating them. The CDR3 coding sequence is TGCGCCAGCAGCCAAGAACGGGTGAACACCGGGGAGCTGTTTTTT. Its translation is CASSQERVNTGELFF.

The count of this clone is one. The V call is TRBV10-3, the J call TRBJ2-5; the match to TRBD2 covers 7 bases. The CDR3 runs to 15 residues. V trimming: 8 bases; J trimming: 5 bases; junction bases outside the gene matches: 14. CDR1 ENHRY and CDR2 SYGVKD come from the germline V gene. CDR3 protein: CAIAPGGFRVETQYF. Written as DNA, the CDR3 is TGTGCCATCGCACCGGGAGGATTCCGAGTGGAGACCCAGTACTTC.

This clone appeared once. J is TRBJ1-5 and V is TRBV9; 8 nucleotides match TRBD1. With 4 bases clipped from V and 7 bases from J, the junction kept 7 bases outside the gene matches. The germline V gene encodes CDR1 SGDLS and CDR2 YYNGEE. This CDR3 is built from 14 residues. CDR3 coding DNA: TGTGCCAGCAGCCAAGGGACAGGTACGCAGCCCCAGCATTTT. This translates into CASSQGTGTQPQHF.

The J gene is TRBJ1-2, the V gene TRBV5-4, with D unresolved. V was trimmed by 1 base and J by 4 bases, leaving 8 bases between them. Germline assignment: CDR1 SGHNT and CDR2 YYREEE (reference sequence). This CDR3 region has 13 residues. The CDR3 protein is CASSLSQSYGYTF. In DNA form, the CDR3 reads TGTGCCAGCAGCTTGTCACAATCCTATGGCTACACCTTC.